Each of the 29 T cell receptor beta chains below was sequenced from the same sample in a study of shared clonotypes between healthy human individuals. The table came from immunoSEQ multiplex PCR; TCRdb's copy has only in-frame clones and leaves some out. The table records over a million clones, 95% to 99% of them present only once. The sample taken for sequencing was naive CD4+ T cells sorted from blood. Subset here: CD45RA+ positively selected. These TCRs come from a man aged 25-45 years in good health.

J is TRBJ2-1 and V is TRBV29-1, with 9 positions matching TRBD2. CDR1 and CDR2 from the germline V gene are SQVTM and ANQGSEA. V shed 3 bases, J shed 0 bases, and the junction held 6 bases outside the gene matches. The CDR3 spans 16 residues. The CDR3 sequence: CSVEVSGSRSYNEQFF. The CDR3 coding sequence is TGCAGCGTTGAGGTTAGCGGGAGTCGCTCCTACAATGAGCAGTTCTTC.

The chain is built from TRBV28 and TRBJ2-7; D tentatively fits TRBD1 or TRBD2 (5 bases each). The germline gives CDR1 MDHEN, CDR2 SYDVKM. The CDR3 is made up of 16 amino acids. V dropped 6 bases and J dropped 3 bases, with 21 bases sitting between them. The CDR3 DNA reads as TGTGCCAGCAGCATCCTGGGACGAGGGAATGGCTACGAGCAGTACTTC. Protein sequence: CASSILGRGNGYEQYF.

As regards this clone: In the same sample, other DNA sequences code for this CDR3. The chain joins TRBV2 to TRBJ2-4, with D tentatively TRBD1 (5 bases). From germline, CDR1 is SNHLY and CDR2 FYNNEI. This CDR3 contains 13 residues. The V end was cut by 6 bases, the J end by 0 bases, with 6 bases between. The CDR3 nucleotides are TGTGCCAGCAGGGGGCTAGCCAAAAACATTCAGTACTTC. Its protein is CASRGLAKNIQYF.

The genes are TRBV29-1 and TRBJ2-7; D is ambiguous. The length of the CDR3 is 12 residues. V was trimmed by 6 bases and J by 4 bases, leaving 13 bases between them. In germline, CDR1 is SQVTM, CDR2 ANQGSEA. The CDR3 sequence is CSVRVSPYEQYF. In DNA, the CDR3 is TGCAGCGTGCGAGTCTCTCCGTACGAGCAGTACTTC.

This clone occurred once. In DNA, the CDR3 is TGTGCCTGGAGCCGGGAGGCATTAAGGTCCAATGAGCAGTTCTTC. It is translated as CAWSREALRSNEQFF. The chain links TRBV30 to TRBJ2-1, with TRBD2 matching over 7 bases. The CDR3 contains 15 residues. Trimming took 3 bases from V and 6 from J; bases not matched to a gene: 11. CDR1 is GTSNPN and CDR2 is SVGIG in the germline V gene (reference sequence).

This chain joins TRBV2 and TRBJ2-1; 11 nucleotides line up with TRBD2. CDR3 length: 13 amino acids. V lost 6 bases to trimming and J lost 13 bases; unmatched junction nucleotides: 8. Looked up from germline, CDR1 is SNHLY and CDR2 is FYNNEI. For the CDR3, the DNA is TGTGCCAGCAGCGAGACTAGCGGGGTTGGACAGTTCTTC. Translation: CASSETSGVGQFF.

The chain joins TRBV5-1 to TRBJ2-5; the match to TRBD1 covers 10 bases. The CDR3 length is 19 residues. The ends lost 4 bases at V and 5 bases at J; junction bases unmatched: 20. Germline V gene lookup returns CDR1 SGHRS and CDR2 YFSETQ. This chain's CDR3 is CASSLLGPGQGRDLETQYF. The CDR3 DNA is TGCGCCAGCAGCCTGCTTGGACCGGGACAGGGGCGCGATTTGGAGACCCAGTACTTC.

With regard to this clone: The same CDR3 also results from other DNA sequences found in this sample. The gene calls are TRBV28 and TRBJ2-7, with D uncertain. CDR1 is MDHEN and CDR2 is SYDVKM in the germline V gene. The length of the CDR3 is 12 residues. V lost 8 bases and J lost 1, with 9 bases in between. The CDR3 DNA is TGTGCCAGCCGCACCCTATCCTACGAGCAGTACTTC. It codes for CASRTLSYEQYF. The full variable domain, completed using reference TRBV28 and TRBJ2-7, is DVKVTQSSRYLVKRTGEKVFLECVQDMDHENMFWYRQDPGLGLRLIYFSYDVKMKEKGDIPEGYSVSREKKERFSLILESASTNQTSMYLCASRTLSYEQYFGPGTRLTVT.

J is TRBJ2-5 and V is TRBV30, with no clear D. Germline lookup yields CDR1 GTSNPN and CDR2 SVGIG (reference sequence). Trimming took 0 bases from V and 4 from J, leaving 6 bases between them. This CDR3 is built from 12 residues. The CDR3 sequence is CAWSVASETQYF. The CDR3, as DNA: TGTGCCTGGAGTGTAGCTTCAGAGACCCAGTACTTC.

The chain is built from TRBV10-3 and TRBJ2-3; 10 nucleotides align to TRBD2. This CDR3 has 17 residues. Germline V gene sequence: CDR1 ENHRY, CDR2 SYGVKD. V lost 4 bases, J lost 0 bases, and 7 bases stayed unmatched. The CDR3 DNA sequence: TGTGCCATCAGTGCAGCGGGAGGGGCCTCTAGCACAGATACGCAGTATTTT. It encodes CAISAAGGASSTDTQYF.

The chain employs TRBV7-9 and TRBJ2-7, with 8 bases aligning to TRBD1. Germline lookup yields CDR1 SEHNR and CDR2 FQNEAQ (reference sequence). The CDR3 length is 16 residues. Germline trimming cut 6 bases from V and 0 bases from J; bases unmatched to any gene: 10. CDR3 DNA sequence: TGTGCCAGCAGTCAGATGACAGGGGCCGACTCCTACGAGCAGTACTTC. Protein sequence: CASSQMTGADSYEQYF. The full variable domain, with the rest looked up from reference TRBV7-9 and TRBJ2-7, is DTGVSQNPRHKITKRGQNVTFRCDPISEHNRLYWYRQTLGQGPEFLTYFQNEAQLEKSRLLSDRFSAERPKGSFSTLEIQRTEQGDSAMYLCASSQMTGADSYEQYFGPGTRLTVT.

This CDR3 reads CASSFLHSRRNTEAFF. CDR3 bases: TGTGCCAGCAGCTTCCTCCACAGCCGGAGGAACACTGAAGCTTTCTTT. The J gene is TRBJ1-1, the V gene TRBV11-2; no definite D call. Trimming cost V 3 bases and J 1 base, with 15 bases left between them. Germline CDR1 and CDR2: SGHAT and FQNNGV. The CDR3 totals 16 residues. Variable domain in full (rest from reference TRBV11-2 and TRBJ1-1): EAGVAQSPRYKIIEKRQSVAFWCNPISGHATLYWYQQILGQGPKLLIQFQNNGVVDDSQLPKDRFSAERLKGVDSTLKIQPAKLEDSAVYLCASSFLHSRRNTEAFFGQGTRLTVV.

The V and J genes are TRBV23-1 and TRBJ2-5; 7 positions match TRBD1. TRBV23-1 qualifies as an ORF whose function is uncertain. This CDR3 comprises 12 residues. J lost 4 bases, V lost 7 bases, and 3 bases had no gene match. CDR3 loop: CASTPGGETQYF. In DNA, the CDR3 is TGCGCCAGCACCCCAGGGGGAGAGACCCAGTACTTC.

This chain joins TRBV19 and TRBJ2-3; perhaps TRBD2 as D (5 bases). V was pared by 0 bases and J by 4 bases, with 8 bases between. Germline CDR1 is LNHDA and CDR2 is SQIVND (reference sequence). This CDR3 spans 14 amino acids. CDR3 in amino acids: CASSIERRSDTQYF. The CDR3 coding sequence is TGTGCCAGTAGTATAGAGAGGAGGTCAGATACGCAGTATTTT. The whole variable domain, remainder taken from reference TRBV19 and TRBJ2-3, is DGGITQSPKYLFRKEGQNVTLSCEQNLNHDAMYWYRQDPGQGLRLIYYSQIVNDFQKGDIAEGYSVSREKKESFPLTVTSAQKNPTAFYLCASSIERRSDTQYFGPGTRLTVL.

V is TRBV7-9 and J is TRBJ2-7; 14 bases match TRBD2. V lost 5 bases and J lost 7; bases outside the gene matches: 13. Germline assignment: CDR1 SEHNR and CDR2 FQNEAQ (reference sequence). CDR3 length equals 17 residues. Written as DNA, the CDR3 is TGTGCCAGCAGCCCCCTCCCGGGACTAGCGGGAGACCGGGAGCAGTACTTC. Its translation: CASSPLPGLAGDREQYF.

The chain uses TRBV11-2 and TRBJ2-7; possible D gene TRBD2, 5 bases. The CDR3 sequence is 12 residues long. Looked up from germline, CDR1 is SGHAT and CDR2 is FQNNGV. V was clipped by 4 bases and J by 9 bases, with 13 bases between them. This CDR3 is CASSSTRGGQYF. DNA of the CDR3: TGTGCCAGCAGCTCCACTAGAGGCGGGCAGTACTTC.

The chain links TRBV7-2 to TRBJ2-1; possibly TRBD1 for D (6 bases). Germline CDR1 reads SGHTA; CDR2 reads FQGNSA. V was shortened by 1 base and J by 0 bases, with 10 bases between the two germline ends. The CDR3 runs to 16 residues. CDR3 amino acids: CASSLGPGASYNEQFF. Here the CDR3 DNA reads TGTGCCAGCAGCTTAGGGCCAGGGGCCTCCTACAATGAGCAGTTCTTC.

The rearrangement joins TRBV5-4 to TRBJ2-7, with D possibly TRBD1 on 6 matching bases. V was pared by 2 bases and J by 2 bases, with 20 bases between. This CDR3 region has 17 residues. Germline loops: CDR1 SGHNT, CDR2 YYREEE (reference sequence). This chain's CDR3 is CASSFNFEGDRPYEQYF. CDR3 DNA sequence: TGTGCCAGCAGCTTTAATTTTGAGGGGGACCGTCCCTACGAGCAGTACTTC.

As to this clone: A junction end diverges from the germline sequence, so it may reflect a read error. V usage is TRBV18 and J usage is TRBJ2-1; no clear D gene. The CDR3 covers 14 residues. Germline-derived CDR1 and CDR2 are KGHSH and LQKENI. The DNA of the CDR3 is TGTGCCAGCTCACCCAAAGACTCCGACAATGAGCAGTTCTTC. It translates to CASSPKDSDNEQFF.

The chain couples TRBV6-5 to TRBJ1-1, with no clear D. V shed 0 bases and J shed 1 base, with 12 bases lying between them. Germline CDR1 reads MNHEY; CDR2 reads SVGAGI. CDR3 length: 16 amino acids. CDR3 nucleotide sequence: TGTGCCAGCAGTTACTCGTCGGGAGTAAGGAACACTGAAGCTTTCTTT. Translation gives CASSYSSGVRNTEAFF.

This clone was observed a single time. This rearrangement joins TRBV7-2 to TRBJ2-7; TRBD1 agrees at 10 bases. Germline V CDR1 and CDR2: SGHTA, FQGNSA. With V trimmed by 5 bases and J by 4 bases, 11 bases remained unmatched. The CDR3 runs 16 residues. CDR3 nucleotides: TGTGCCAGCAGCGCAGTGGGGACAGGGGATCCGTACGAGCAGTACTTC. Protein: CASSAVGTGDPYEQYF.

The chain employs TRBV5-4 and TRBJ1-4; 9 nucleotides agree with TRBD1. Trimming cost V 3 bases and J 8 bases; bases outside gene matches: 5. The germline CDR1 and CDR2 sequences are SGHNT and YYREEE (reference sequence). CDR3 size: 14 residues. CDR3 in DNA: TGTGCCAGCAGCTCCGGACAGGGGAGAGAAAAACTGTTTTTT. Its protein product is CASSSGQGREKLFF.

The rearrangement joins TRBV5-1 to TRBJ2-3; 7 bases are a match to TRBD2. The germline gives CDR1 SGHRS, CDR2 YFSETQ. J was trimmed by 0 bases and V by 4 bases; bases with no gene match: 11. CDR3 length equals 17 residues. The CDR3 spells CASSGAASGVSTDTQYF. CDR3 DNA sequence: TGCGCCAGCAGCGGAGCCGCCAGCGGGGTTAGCACAGATACGCAGTATTTT.

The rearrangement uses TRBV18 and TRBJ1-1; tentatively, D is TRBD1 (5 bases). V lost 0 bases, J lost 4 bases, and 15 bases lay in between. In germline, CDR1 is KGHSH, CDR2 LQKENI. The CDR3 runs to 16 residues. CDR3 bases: TGTGCCAGCTCACCACCGTTTTGGGAGAGGGGCACTGAAGCTTTCTTT. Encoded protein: CASSPPFWERGTEAFF.

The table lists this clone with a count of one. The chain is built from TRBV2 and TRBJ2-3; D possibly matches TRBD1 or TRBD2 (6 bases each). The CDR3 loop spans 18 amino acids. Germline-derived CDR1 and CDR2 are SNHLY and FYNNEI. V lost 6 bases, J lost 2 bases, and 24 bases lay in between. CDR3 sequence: CASRKRTGGGWATDTQYF. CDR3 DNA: TGTGCCAGCAGGAAAAGGACCGGGGGCGGATGGGCCACAGATACGCAGTATTTT.

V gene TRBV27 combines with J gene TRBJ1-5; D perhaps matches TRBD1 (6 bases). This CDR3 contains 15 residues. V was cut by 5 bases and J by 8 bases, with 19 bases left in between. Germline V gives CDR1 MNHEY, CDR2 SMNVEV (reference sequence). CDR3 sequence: CASSPPGARGEPQHF. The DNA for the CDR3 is TGTGCCAGCAGTCCCCCGGGGGCCAGGGGTGAGCCCCAGCATTTT.

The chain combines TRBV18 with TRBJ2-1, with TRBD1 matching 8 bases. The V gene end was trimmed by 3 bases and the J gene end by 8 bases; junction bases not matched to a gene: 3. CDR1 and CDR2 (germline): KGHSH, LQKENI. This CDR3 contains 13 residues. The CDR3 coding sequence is TGTGCCAGCTCACCTGACAGGGGTGATGAGCAGTTCTTC. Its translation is CASSPDRGDEQFF.

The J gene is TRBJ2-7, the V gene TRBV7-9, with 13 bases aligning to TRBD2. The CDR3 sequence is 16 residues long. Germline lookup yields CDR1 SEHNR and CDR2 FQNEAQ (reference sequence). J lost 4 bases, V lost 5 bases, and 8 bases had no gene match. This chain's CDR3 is CASSQTPGLAGYEQYF. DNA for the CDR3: TGTGCCAGCAGCCAAACGCCGGGACTAGCGGGGTACGAGCAGTACTTC.

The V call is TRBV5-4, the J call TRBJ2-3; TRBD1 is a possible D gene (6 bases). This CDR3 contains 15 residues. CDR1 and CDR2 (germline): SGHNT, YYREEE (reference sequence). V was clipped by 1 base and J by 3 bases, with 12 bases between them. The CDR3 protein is CASSLPPTGTDTQYF. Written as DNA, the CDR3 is TGTGCCAGCAGCTTGCCCCCCACAGGGACAGATACGCAGTATTTT. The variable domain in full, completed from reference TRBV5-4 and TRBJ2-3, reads ETGVTQSPTHLIKTRGQQVTLRCSSQSGHNTVSWYQQALGQGPQFIFQYYREEENGRGNFPPRFSGLQFPNYSSELNVNALELDDSALYLCASSLPPTGTDTQYFGPGTRLTVL.